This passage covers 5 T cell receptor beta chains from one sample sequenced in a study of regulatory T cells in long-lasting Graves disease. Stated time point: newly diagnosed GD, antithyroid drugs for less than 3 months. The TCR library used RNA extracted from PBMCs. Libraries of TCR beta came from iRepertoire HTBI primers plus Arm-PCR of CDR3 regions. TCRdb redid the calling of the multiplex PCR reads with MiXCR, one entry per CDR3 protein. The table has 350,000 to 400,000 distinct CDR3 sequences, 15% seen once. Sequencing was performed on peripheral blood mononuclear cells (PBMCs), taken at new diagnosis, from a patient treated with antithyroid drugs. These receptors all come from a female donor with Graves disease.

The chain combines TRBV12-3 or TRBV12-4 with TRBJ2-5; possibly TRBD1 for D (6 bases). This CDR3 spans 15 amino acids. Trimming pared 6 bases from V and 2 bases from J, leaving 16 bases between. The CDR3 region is CASSPEAGQQETQYF. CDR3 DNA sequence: TGTGCCAGCAGCCCCGAGGCCGGACAGCAAGAGACCCAGTACTTC.

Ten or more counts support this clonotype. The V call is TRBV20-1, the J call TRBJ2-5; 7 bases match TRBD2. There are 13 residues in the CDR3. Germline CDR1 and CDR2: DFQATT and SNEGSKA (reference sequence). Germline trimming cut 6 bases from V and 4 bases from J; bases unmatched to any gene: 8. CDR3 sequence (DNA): TGCAGTGCCAGCGGGACTCGGGGAGAGACCCAGTACTTC. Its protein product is CSASGTRGETQYF.

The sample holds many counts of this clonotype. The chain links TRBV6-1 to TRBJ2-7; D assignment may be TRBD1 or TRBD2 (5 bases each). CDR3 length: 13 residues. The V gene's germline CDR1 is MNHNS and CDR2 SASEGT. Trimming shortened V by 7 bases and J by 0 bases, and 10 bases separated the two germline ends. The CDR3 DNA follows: TGTGCCAGCACCCGGGACGGCTCCTACGAGCAGTACTTC. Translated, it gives CASTRDGSYEQYF.

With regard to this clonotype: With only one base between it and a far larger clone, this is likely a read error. The CDR3, as DNA: TGTGCCAGCAGTCAGGACAAGAGAGAGACCCAGTACTTC. This sequence encodes CASSQDKRETQYF. The V and J genes are TRBV6-2 or TRBV6-3 and TRBJ2-5; a possible D gene is TRBD1 (5 bases). The CDR3 runs 13 residues. CDR1 and CDR2 from the germline V gene are MNHEY and SVGEGT. V dropped 5 bases and J dropped 4 bases, with 11 bases sitting between them.

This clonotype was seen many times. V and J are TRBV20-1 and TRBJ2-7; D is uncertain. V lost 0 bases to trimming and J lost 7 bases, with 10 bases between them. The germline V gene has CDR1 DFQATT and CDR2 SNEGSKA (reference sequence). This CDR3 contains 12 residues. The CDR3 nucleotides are TGCAGTGCTAGAGATAGGATGGGAGAGCAGTACTTC. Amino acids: CSARDRMGEQYF.